The entry that follows covers one TCR beta chain sequence. The sample is drawn from a study of Tregs in tolerant kidney transplant recipients. This CDR3 contains 15 residues. The germline V gene encodes CDR1 LGHNA and CDR2 YNFKEQ. Trimming cost V 1 base and J 5 bases; bases outside gene matches: 3. Measured with immunoSEQ multiplex PCR; TCRdb has only the in-frame clones, and not every one. This sample has under 95,000 clones, with around 93% found just once. This TCR came from a human donor who received a combined kidney and bone marrow transplant. The gene calls are TRBV4-2 and TRBJ2-5, with 11 nucleotides matching TRBD2. Material: Tregs from blood, obtained before the transplant. This CDR3 reads CASSQGASGGETQYF. In DNA form, the CDR3 reads TGTGCCAGCAGCCAAGGGGCTAGCGGGGGGGAGACCCAGTACTTC.